The 25 T cell receptor beta chains given below trace back to one sample, sequenced in a study of cytomegalovirus exposure and HLA in healthy donors. Vbeta (60) and Jbeta (13) primers were used in the PCR. Clones were sequenced by immunoSEQ multiplex PCR, and TCRdb holds only the in-frame ones, with some missing. The data contain some 130,000 clones, 70% to 80% of them seen just once; the ten biggest clones take up approximately 1.7%. The sample consisted of PBMCs. These receptors all come from a woman aged 45 to 65 in good health and CMV-seronegative.

The chain uses TRBV7-2 and TRBJ2-3, with a tentative D call TRBD1 (5 bases). V was trimmed by 1 base and J by 2 bases, leaving 10 bases between them. The CDR3 contains 15 residues. The V gene's germline CDR1 is SGHTA and CDR2 FQGNSA. For the CDR3, the DNA is TGTGCCAGCAGCTTAGGTCAGGGATTCACAGATACGCAGTATTTT. It specifies CASSLGQGFTDTQYF.

This clone was detected a few times. The chain employs TRBV9 and TRBJ1-1; 7 bases are a match to TRBD1. This CDR3 has 14 residues. V was pared by 2 bases and J by 1 base, with 2 bases of the junction left unmatched. Germline loops: CDR1 SGDLS, CDR2 YYNGEE. As DNA, the CDR3 is TGTGCCAGCAGCGTTGGGACAGCGAACACTGAAGCTTTCTTT. It is translated as CASSVGTANTEAFF. The whole variable domain, filled in from reference TRBV9 and TRBJ1-1, reads DSGVTQTPKHLITATGQRVTLRCSPRSGDLSVYWYQQSLDQGLQFLIQYYNGEERAKGNILERFSAQQFPDLHSELNLSSLELGDSALYFCASSVGTANTEAFFGQGTRLTVV.

CDR3 bases: TGCAGCGTTGAAGAGATCCGTATGCGGCCCGCAAACACTGAAGCTTTCTTT. It codes for CSVEEIRMRPANTEAFF. This chain connects TRBV29-1 to TRBJ1-1; D remains unclear. Germline CDR1 is SQVTM and CDR2 is ANQGSEA. Trimming left V 0 bases short and J 2 bases short, with 19 bases between. The length of the CDR3 is 17 residues.

The gene calls are TRBV7-9 and TRBJ2-1; unclear D gene. The CDR3 runs to 17 residues. The germline V and J ends were trimmed by 5 bases and 0 bases, with 17 bases remaining between them. CDR1 is SEHNR and CDR2 is FQNEAQ in the germline V gene (reference sequence). The CDR3 nucleotides are TGTGCCAGCAGCCCCCGAGGAGCGCCGAGCTCCTACAATGAGCAGTTCTTC. This sequence encodes CASSPRGAPSSYNEQFF. Drawing the rest from reference TRBV7-9 and TRBJ2-1, the complete variable domain is DTGVSQNPRHKITKRGQNVTFRCDPISEHNRLYWYRQTLGQGPEFLTYFQNEAQLEKSRLLSDRFSAERPKGSFSTLEIQRTEQGDSAMYLCASSPRGAPSSYNEQFFGPGTRLTVL.

V gene TRBV29-1 combines with J gene TRBJ1-5, with a possible D match to TRBD1 (5 bases). Between the trimmed V and J ends, which lost 3 bases and 9 bases, there was a span of 12 bases. CDR3 size: 12 residues. From germline, CDR1 is SQVTM and CDR2 ANQGSEA. The CDR3 here is CSVDRGGGPQHF. The CDR3 DNA follows: TGCAGCGTTGATCGTGGGGGAGGGCCCCAGCATTTT. Together with reference TRBV29-1 and TRBJ1-5, the CDR3 gives the full variable domain: SAVISQKPSRDICQRGTSLTIQCQVDSQVTMMFWYRQQPGQSLTLIATANQGSEATYESGFVIDKFPISRPNLTFSTLTVSNMSPEDSSIYLCSVDRGGGPQHFGDGTRLSIL.

The rearrangement joins TRBV5-4 to TRBJ2-1, with D unresolved. The CDR3 has 13 amino acids. Germline V lookup: CDR1 SGHNT, CDR2 YYREEE (reference sequence). Trimming pared 4 bases from V and 9 bases from J, leaving 14 bases between. The CDR3 reads CASSRLTSAEQFF. For the CDR3, the DNA is TGTGCCAGCAGCCGGCTAACCAGCGCTGAGCAGTTCTTC. The complete variable domain, with remaining parts taken from reference TRBV5-4 and TRBJ2-1, reads ETGVTQSPTHLIKTRGQQVTLRCSSQSGHNTVSWYQQALGQGPQFIFQYYREEENGRGNFPPRFSGLQFPNYSSELNVNALELDDSALYLCASSRLTSAEQFFGPGTRLTVL.

This clone was observed a single time. This chain uses TRBV9 with TRBJ1-3; tentative D call: TRBD1 (6 bases). CDR3 size: 15 residues. The germline V gene encodes CDR1 SGDLS and CDR2 YYNGEE. V lost 0 bases, J lost 2 bases, and 9 bases lay in between. The DNA for the CDR3 is TGTGCCAGCAGCGTAGCGTCAGGGGCTGGAAACACCATATATTTT. Amino acids: CASSVASGAGNTIYF.

The chain links TRBV5-4 to TRBJ2-1; 10 bases match TRBD2. Germline V gene sequence: CDR1 SGHNT, CDR2 YYREEE (reference sequence). Germline trimming cut 4 bases from V and 8 bases from J; bases unmatched to any gene: 9. CDR3 size: 15 residues. The CDR3 DNA follows: TGTGCCAGCAGCCTCCGGACTAGCGGCGGATATGAGCAGTTCTTC. Amino acids: CASSLRTSGGYEQFF.

V and J are TRBV7-6 and TRBJ2-7; D is unresolved. Trimming cost V 1 base and J 2 bases, with 6 bases left between them. The CDR3 contains 13 residues. Germline V gene lookup returns CDR1 SGHVS and CDR2 FNYEAQ. DNA of the CDR3: TGTGCCAGCAGCTTAGTACAGACCTACGAGCAGTACTTC. Translating it yields CASSLVQTYEQYF.

This clone showed up just once. This sequence joins TRBV7-6 and TRBJ2-2, with 12 bases aligning to TRBD2. V trimming: 3 bases; J trimming: 6 bases; junction bases outside the gene matches: 5. The CDR3 sequence is 16 residues long. Germline loops: CDR1 SGHVS, CDR2 FNYEAQ. The CDR3 bases are TGTGCCAGCAGCTTGAGACTAGCGGGAGAAGCCGGGGAGCTGTTTTTT. It yields the protein CASSLRLAGEAGELFF.

The rearrangement links TRBV10-3 to TRBJ1-5; D ambiguous. The CDR3 totals 13 residues. V shed 4 bases and J shed 6 bases, with 10 bases lying between them. Germline CDR1 reads ENHRY; CDR2 reads SYGVKD. The CDR3 nucleotides are TGTGCCATCAGTGCCGACGAGGTTCAGCCCCAGCATTTT. Its protein is CAISADEVQPQHF.

V gene TRBV4-3 combines with J gene TRBJ1-6; unclear D gene. Germline loops: CDR1 LGHNA, CDR2 YSLEER. V lost 0 bases and J 6 bases, leaving 12 bases between the germline ends. The CDR3 runs 16 residues. CDR3 in amino acids: CASSQELSRSNSPLHF. The DNA for the CDR3 is TGCGCCAGCAGCCAAGAGTTAAGCCGTTCTAATTCACCCCTCCACTTT.

The V call is TRBV9, the J call TRBJ2-3; TRBD2 aligns across 11 bases. Germline V CDR1 and CDR2: SGDLS, YYNGEE. This CDR3 contains 16 residues. Trimming removed 2 bases from V and 4 bases from J; junction bases left unmatched: 6. The CDR3 loop is CASSVIAGGLPDTQYF. The DNA of the CDR3 is TGTGCCAGCAGCGTTATAGCGGGGGGGCTCCCAGATACGCAGTATTTT. The entire variable domain, with the rest obtained from reference TRBV9 and TRBJ2-3, is as follows: DSGVTQTPKHLITATGQRVTLRCSPRSGDLSVYWYQQSLDQGLQFLIQYYNGEERAKGNILERFSAQQFPDLHSELNLSSLELGDSALYFCASSVIAGGLPDTQYFGPGTRLTVL.

V gene TRBV28 combines with J gene TRBJ2-3; 9 bases line up with TRBD2. Germline CDR1 is MDHEN and CDR2 is SYDVKM. With 5 bases clipped from V and 5 bases from J, the junction kept 14 bases outside the gene matches. CDR3 length equals 17 residues. This CDR3 is CASSTMDRGSGRDTQYF. Here the CDR3 DNA reads TGTGCCAGCAGTACCATGGACCGGGGTAGCGGGAGAGATACGCAGTATTTT.

This clone has just one count. The gene calls are TRBV7-2 and TRBJ2-3, with TRBD2 matching 15 bases. Looked up from germline, CDR1 is SGHTA and CDR2 is FQGNSA. The CDR3 extends over 18 amino acids. V trimming: 5 bases; J trimming: 2 bases; junction bases outside the gene matches: 8. CDR3 bases: TGTGCCAGCAGCCCAAATGGACTAGCGGGAGGGCACACAGATACGCAGTATTTT. Protein: CASSPNGLAGGHTDTQYF. Drawing the rest from reference TRBV7-2 and TRBJ2-3, the complete variable domain is GAGVSQSPSNKVTEKGKDVELRCDPISGHTALYWYRQSLGQGLEFLIYFQGNSAPDKSGLPSDRFSAERTGGSVSTLTIQRTQQEDSAVYLCASSPNGLAGGHTDTQYFGPGTRLTVL.

The rearrangement links TRBV18 to TRBJ2-5; D may be TRBD2 (6 bases). The CDR3 is 14 amino acids. With 2 bases removed from V and 5 bases from J, the gap between germline ends came to 12 bases. CDR1 is KGHSH, CDR2 LQKENI, per germline. CDR3 sequence (DNA): TGTGCCAGCTCACCATTAACCCTAGCGGAGACCCAGTACTTC. This translates into CASSPLTLAETQYF.

This clone was observed a handful of times. The chain couples TRBV4-1 to TRBJ2-1, with D possibly being TRBD2 (6 bases). From germline, CDR1 is MGHRA and CDR2 YSYEKL. The V end was cut by 1 base, the J end by 8 bases, with 15 bases between. The CDR3 is 15 residues long. The CDR3 protein is CASSQGRTERDEQFF. In DNA form, the CDR3 reads TGCGCCAGCAGCCAAGGCCGGACGGAGCGGGATGAGCAGTTCTTC.

This chain connects TRBV7-8 to TRBJ2-6; D is possibly TRBD2 (5 bases). The CDR3 loop spans 19 amino acids. V was shortened by 5 bases and J by 0 bases, with 20 bases between the two germline ends. Germline-derived CDR1 and CDR2 are SGHVS and FQNEAQ. Here the CDR3 reads CASSHPPREENSGANVLTF. The CDR3 DNA follows: TGTGCCAGCAGCCACCCCCCCCGGGAAGAGAACTCTGGGGCCAACGTCCTGACTTTC.

This chain links TRBV19 with TRBJ2-7; D is ambiguous. The length of the CDR3 is 15 residues. Trimming took off 2 bases at V and 5 bases at J, with 16 bases between the two ends. CDR1 is LNHDA, CDR2 SQIVND, per germline (reference sequence). The CDR3 region is CASSISIAPGNEQYV. In DNA, the CDR3 is TGTGCCAGTAGTATATCTATAGCCCCGGGTAACGAGCAGTACGTC.

The chain carries TRBV4-2 and TRBJ2-1, with 11 nucleotides matching TRBD2. The length of the CDR3 is 15 residues. Germline V lookup: CDR1 LGHNA, CDR2 YNFKEQ. Losses at the gene ends were 6 bases for V and 4 bases for J; bases not matched to a gene: 5. The CDR3 coding sequence is TGTGCCAGCAGACTTAGCGGGAGGGCGTACAATGAGCAGTTCTTC. Its translation is CASRLSGRAYNEQFF.

This clone was seen only once. The chain combines TRBV19 with TRBJ1-2, with 8 bases matching TRBD1. The germline CDR1 and CDR2 sequences are LNHDA and SQIVND (reference sequence). V shed 4 bases and J 2 bases; nucleotides not matched to a gene: 6. The length of the CDR3 is 15 residues. Here the CDR3 DNA reads TGTGCCAGTAGTAGGCCGGGACAGGTGAACTATGGCTACACCTTC. This sequence encodes CASSRPGQVNYGYTF.

On this clone: Its ends do not fully match the called genes, so a read error is possible. This sequence joins TRBV29-1 and TRBJ1-2; D might be TRBD1 (5 bases). In germline, CDR1 is SQVTM, CDR2 ANQGSEA. CDR3 length: 15 residues. The CDR3 DNA reads TGCAGCGTCGACCAGGGAAGTGATCCTAACTATGGCTACCCCTTC. Protein: CSVDQGSDPNYGYPF.

The chain has TRBV27 and TRBJ1-2; weak D call: TRBD1 (5 bases). The length of the CDR3 is 14 residues. V was pared by 5 bases and J by 6 bases, with 16 bases between. CDR1 and CDR2 (germline): MNHEY, SMNVEV (reference sequence). The CDR3 nucleotides are TGTGCCAGCAGTGCCCTCAGGGTGACCGATGGCTACACCTTC. As protein: CASSALRVTDGYTF.

In DNA, the CDR3 is TGTGCCAGTAGTATTCTAGCGGGAGTGGAAGAGCAGTACTTC. It specifies CASSILAGVEEQYF. The chain links TRBV19 to TRBJ2-7, with 10 nucleotides matching TRBD2. Germline V lookup: CDR1 LNHDA, CDR2 SQIVND (reference sequence). This CDR3 is built from 14 residues. The ends lost 3 bases at V and 7 bases at J; junction bases unmatched: 6.

The chain employs TRBV19 and TRBJ1-5; D is ambiguous. The germline CDR1 and CDR2 sequences are LNHDA and SQIVND (reference sequence). This CDR3 region has 13 residues. Between the trimmed V and J ends, which lost 1 base and 5 bases, there was a span of 6 bases. The CDR3 DNA reads as TGTGCCAGTAGTATAGGAAGAGATCAGCCCCAGCATTTT. Its protein is CASSIGRDQPQHF.